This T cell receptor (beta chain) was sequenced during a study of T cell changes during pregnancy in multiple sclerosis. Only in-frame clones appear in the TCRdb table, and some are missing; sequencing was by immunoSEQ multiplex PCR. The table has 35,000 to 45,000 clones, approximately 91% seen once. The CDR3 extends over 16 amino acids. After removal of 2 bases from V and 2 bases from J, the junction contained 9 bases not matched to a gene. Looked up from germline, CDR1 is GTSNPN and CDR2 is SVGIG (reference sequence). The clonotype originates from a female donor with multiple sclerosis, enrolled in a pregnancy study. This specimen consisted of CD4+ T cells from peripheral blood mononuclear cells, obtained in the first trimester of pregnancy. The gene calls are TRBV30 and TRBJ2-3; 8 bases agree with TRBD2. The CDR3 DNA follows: TGTGCCTGGAGTAACCCCGGGACTAGTTACACAGATACGCAGTATTTT. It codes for CAWSNPGTSYTDTQYF.